In its sample, the clone carrying this T cell receptor beta chain was seen a few times. What it recognizes is unknown. Among all donors, each was a healthy Caucasian. This CDR3 contains 18 residues. V lost 2 bases to trimming and J lost 0 bases, with 14 bases between them. Germline lookup yields CDR1 SEHNR and CDR2 FQNEAQ (reference sequence). The data originate from a study of identical twins. Study outcomes and limitations: Cord blood beta clonotypes that were abundant carried fewer insertions, and memory repertoires showed no such trend. The authors drew conclusions from cross-sectional statistical analysis rather than following the same donors.

MiXCR was run by TCRdb on the 5' RACE reads, yielding one entry per CDR3 protein. Of some 1,700,000 distinct CDR3 sequences detected, more than 30% appear once; the ten largest clones hold 0.27%. Material: cord blood. The receptor was isolated from a newborn girl in good health. The chain has TRBV7-9 and TRBJ2-6, with D perhaps TRBD1 (6 bases). The CDR3 DNA reads as TGTGCCAGCAGCTTAAGGGGCAGGGGTCCCTCTGGGGCCAACGTCCTGACTTTC. Encoded protein: CASSLRGRGPSGANVLTF.